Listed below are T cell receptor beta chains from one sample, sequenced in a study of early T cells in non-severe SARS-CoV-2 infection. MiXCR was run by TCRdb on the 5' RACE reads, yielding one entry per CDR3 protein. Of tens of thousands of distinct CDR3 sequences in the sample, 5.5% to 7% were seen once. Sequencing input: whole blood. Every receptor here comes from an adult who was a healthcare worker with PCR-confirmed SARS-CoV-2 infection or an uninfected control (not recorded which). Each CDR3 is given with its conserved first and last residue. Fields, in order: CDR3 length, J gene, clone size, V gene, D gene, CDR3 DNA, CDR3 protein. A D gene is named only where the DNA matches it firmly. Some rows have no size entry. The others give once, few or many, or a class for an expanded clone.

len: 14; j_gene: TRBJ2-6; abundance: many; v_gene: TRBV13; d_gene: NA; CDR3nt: TGTGCCAGCAGCCTCACAGCTGGGGCCAACGTCCTGACTTTC; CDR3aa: CASSLTAGANVLTF
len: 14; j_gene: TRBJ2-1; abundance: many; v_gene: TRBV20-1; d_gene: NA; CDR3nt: TGCAGTGCTAGGGTGGGAGCGTCCTACAATGAGCAGTTCTTC; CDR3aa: CSARVGASYNEQFF
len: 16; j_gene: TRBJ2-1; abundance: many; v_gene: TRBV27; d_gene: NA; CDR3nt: TGTGCCAGCAGTTCCCTGCGGAATGCCTACGACAATGAGCAGTTCTTC; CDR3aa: CASSSLRNAYDNEQFF
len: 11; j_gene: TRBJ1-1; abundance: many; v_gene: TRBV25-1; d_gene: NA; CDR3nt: TGTGCCAGCACAGGGGTAACTGAAGCTTTCTTT; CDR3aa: CASTGVTEAFF
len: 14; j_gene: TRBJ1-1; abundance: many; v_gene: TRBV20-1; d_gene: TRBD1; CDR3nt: TGCAGCCCCTCTCAGGGGGCTGAAAACACTGAAGCTTTCTTT; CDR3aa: CSPSQGAENTEAFF
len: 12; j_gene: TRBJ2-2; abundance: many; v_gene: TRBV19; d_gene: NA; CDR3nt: TGTGCCAGTAACATAGGGACCGGGGAGCTGTTTTTT; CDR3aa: CASNIGTGELFF
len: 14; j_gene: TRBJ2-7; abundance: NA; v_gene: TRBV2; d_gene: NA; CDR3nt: TGTGCCAGCAGTGAAGGGGACGGTCCATCCGAGCAGTACTTC; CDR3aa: CASSEGDGPSEQYF
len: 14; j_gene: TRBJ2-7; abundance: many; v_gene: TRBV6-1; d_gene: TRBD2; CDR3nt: TGTGCCAGCGGATTAGCGGGATCTAGCTACGAGCAGTACTTC; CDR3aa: CASGLAGSSYEQYF
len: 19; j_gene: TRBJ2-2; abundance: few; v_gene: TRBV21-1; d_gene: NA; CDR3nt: TGTGCCAGCAGCAAAGTGGAGAATCAGGGGCAGTCGAACACCGGGGAGCTGTTTTTT; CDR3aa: CASSKVENQGQSNTGELFF
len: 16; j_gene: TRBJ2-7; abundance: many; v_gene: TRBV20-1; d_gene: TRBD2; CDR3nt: TGCAGTGCTAGAGATCGAGGAGCGGGAGTTTGGTACGAGCAGTACTTC; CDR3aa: CSARDRGAGVWYEQYF
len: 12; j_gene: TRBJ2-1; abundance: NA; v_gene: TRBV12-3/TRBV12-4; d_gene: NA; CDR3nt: TGTGCCAGCAGGGACGACAGTAATGAGCAGTTCTTC; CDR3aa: CASRDDSNEQFF
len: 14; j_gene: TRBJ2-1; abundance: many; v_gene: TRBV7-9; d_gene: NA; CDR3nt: TGTGCCAGCATAACCGCGGGCTTCTACAATGAGCAGTTCTTC; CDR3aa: CASITAGFYNEQFF
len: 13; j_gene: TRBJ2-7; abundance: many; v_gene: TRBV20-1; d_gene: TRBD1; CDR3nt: TGCAGTGCTAGATCGCAGGGGGCAAGCGAGCAGTACTTC; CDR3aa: CSARSQGASEQYF
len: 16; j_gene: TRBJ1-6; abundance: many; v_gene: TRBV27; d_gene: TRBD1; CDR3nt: TGTGCCAGCAGATCCCGGGACAGGGGTTATAATTCACCCCTCCACTTT; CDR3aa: CASRSRDRGYNSPLHF
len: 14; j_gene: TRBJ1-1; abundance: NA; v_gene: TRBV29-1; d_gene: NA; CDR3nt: TGCAGCGTTATTGGATCAGGGGAGAACACTGAAGCTTTCTTT; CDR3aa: CSVIGSGENTEAFF
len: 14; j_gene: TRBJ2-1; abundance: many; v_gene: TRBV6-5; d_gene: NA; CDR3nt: TGTGCCAGCAGTTCGGGGGAGACGGCCTATGAGCAGTTCTTC; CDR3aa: CASSSGETAYEQFF
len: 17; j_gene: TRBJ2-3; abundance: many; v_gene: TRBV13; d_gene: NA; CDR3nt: TGTGCCAGCAGCTTAGGGTCGGCGGGAAGTAGCACAGATACGCAGTATTTT; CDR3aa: CASSLGSAGSSTDTQYF
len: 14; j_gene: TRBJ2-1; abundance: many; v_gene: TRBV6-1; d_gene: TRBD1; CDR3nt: TGTGCCAGCAGTCGGGACAGGGTTTACAATGAGCAGTTCTTC; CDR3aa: CASSRDRVYNEQFF
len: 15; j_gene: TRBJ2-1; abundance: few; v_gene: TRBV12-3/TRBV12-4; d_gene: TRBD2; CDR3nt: TGTGCCAGCAGCCCCGCCCGGCGGGAGGGCGGTGAGCAGTTCTTC; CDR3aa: CASSPARREGGEQFF
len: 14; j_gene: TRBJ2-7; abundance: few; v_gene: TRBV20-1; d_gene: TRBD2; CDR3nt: TGCAGTGCTCCCCTAGCGGGAGCACCTGAGGAGCAGTACTTC; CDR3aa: CSAPLAGAPEEQYF
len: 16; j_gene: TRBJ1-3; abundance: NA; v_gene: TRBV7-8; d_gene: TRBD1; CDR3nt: TGTGCCAGCAGCTACAGGACAGGGAGTGGTTCAAACACCATATATTTT; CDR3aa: CASSYRTGSGSNTIYF
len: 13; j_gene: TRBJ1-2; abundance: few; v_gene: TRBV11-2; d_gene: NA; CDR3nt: TGTGCCAGCAGCCCCCGCCAGGGCTATGGCTACACCTTC; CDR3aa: CASSPRQGYGYTF
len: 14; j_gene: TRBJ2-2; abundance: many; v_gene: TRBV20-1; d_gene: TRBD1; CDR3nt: TGCAGTGCTCCGACAGGGCTGGGCACCGGGGAGCTGTTTTTT; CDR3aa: CSAPTGLGTGELFF
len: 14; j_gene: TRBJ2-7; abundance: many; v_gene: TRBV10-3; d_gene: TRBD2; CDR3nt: TGTGCCATCAGTCCCGCTAGCGGGGTCTACGAGCAGTACTTC; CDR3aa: CAISPASGVYEQYF
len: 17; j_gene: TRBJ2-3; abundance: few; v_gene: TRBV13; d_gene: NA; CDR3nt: TGTGCCAGCAGCTTTACGGCGCGGGACTTTTCGGTGAATACGCAGTATTTT; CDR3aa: CASSFTARDFSVNTQYF